A single sample gave rise to the 12 T cell receptor beta chains below, sequenced in a study of OX40 agonist ivuxolimab in advanced cancers. Library preparation employed the immunoSEQ multiplex PCR assay. TCRdb retrieved this table from immuneACCESS and kept in-frame rearrangements only. Not all clones are present; in checked studies, unresolved V genes account for under half, and no reason is known for the remainder. The sample table records around 100,000 clones; approximately 89% of these occur just once. 0.33% of the sample lies in the top ten. The sequenced sample was CD4+ or CD8+ T cells sorted from blood, obtained in a trial of the OX40 agonist ivuxolimab. The receptors here all came from an adult with an advanced solid tumor such as melanoma, head and neck, liver or kidney cancer.

This sequence joins TRBV5-1 and TRBJ1-1; D may be TRBD1 (5 bases). V was trimmed by 3 bases and J by 1 base, leaving 10 bases between them. CDR1 and CDR2 from the germline V gene are SGHRS and YFSETQ. This CDR3 spans 14 amino acids. CDR3 DNA: TGCGCCAGCAGCTCCGGCGGGGGGAACACTGAAGCTTTCTTT. Amino acids: CASSSGGGNTEAFF.

This clone was seen more than once but under ten times. CDR3 DNA sequence: TGCGCCAGCAGCCCTTTGCTAGCGGGACCCAATGAGCAGTTCTTC. Its protein is CASSPLLAGPNEQFF. The V call is TRBV5-1, the J call TRBJ2-1, with 9 bases fitting TRBD2. The CDR3 has 15 amino acids. The germline V gene encodes CDR1 SGHRS and CDR2 YFSETQ. The V gene end was trimmed by 4 bases and the J gene end by 6 bases; junction bases not matched to a gene: 8.

V usage is TRBV7-9 and J usage is TRBJ1-1; D call uncertain. V gave up 5 bases and J gave up 5 bases, with 9 bases separating them. Germline V gene lookup returns CDR1 SEHNR and CDR2 FQNEAQ (reference sequence). The CDR3 consists of 12 residues. CDR3 coding DNA: TGTGCCAGCAGCGAGACAACGACTGAAGCTTTCTTT. Translated, it gives CASSETTTEAFF.

The chain carries TRBV6-5 and TRBJ2-7; D ambiguous. V lost 7 bases, J lost 6 bases, and 13 bases lay in between. CDR3 length: 12 amino acids. Germline V gene data show CDR1 as MNHEY and CDR2 as SVGAGI. In DNA form, the CDR3 reads TGTGCCAGCATCGAATATGGTGGCGAGCAGTACTTC. This codes for CASIEYGGEQYF.

A remark on this clone: Other DNA sequences of this sample code for an identical CDR3. This rearrangement joins TRBV9 to TRBJ1-1; 7 bases align to TRBD1. Trimming removed 3 bases from V and 3 bases from J; junction bases left unmatched: 2. Per the germline V gene, CDR1 is SGDLS and CDR2 is YYNGEE. CDR3 length equals 13 residues. The CDR3 here is CASSAQGDTEAFF. The CDR3 DNA reads TGTGCCAGCAGCGCCCAGGGGGACACTGAAGCTTTCTTT.

The chain couples TRBV7-3 to TRBJ2-1; D is unclear. The CDR3 has 13 amino acids. V lost 4 bases, J lost 4 bases, and 8 bases lay in between. CDR1 is SGHTA, CDR2 FQGTGA, per germline. The CDR3: CASSSAIYNEQFF. CDR3 coding DNA: TGTGCCAGCAGCTCAGCGATTTACAATGAGCAGTTCTTC.

The rearrangement joins TRBV7-2 to TRBJ2-7; D is possibly TRBD2 (6 bases). Looked up from germline, CDR1 is SGHTA and CDR2 is FQGNSA. The length of the CDR3 is 15 residues. Between the trimmed V and J ends, which lost 5 bases and 2 bases, there was a span of 16 bases. The CDR3, as DNA: TGTGCCAGCAGCCTGGGGGGACGTTTGACCTACGAGCAGTACTTC. This codes for CASSLGGRLTYEQYF.

The gene calls are TRBV6-5 and TRBJ2-1; TRBD2 is a possible D gene (6 bases). This CDR3 has 13 amino acids. With 7 bases removed from V and 4 bases from J, the gap between germline ends came to 11 bases. Looked up from germline, CDR1 is MNHEY and CDR2 is SVGAGI. CDR3 protein: CASNGGRYNEQFF. The CDR3 region has the DNA TGTGCCAGCAATGGAGGGAGGTACAATGAGCAGTTCTTC.

CDR3 in amino acids: CASSLGSQPQPQHF. In nucleotides, the CDR3 is TGTGCCAGCAGCTTAGGTAGTCAGCCGCAGCCCCAGCATTTT. V and J are TRBV7-6 and TRBJ1-5; no clear D. In germline, CDR1 is SGHVS, CDR2 FNYEAQ. V dropped 1 base and J dropped 7 bases, with 11 bases sitting between them. The CDR3 is 14 amino acids.

This clone has only one observation. The chain employs TRBV19 and TRBJ1-5, with D tentatively TRBD1 (6 bases). Germline CDR1 LNHDA, CDR2 SQIVND (reference sequence). The ends were cut back, 4 bases at V and 2 bases at J, with 15 bases in the middle. The CDR3 has 16 residues. The CDR3 here is CASSNRAEGGNQPQHF. In DNA form, the CDR3 reads TGTGCCAGTAGTAATCGGGCCGAGGGGGGCAATCAGCCCCAGCATTTT.

The chain recombines TRBV6-6 with TRBJ2-3; D gene ambiguous. This CDR3 spans 15 amino acids. Germline V gives CDR1 MNHNY, CDR2 SVGAGI (reference sequence). V shed 5 bases and J shed 2 bases, with 14 bases lying between them. The CDR3 loop is CASSPRMQITDTQYF. The CDR3 DNA reads as TGTGCCAGCAGTCCGAGGATGCAGATCACAGATACGCAGTATTTT.

This sequence joins TRBV28 and TRBJ2-7; either TRBD1 or TRBD2 may supply D (5 bases each). The V end lost 5 bases, the J end lost 7 bases, and 21 bases lay between the germline ends. CDR1 and CDR2 from the germline V gene are MDHEN and SYDVKM. The CDR3 extends over 15 amino acids. In nucleotides, the CDR3 is TGTGCCAGCAGTGCCCAGGGACCATTCTTTCTAGAGCAGTACTTC. This translates into CASSAQGPFFLEQYF.